This entry features one T cell receptor (beta chain) sequence. Methods used by the authors: Counts of nucleated cells, estimated from reference gene primer amplification, were obtained. Libraries were prepared by immunoSEQ multiplex PCR; TCRdb keeps only in-frame clonotypes and omits some of them. V and J calls and clone size are copied from that table; D and trimming were computed from the DNA. The data show 380,000 or so clones, with 81% seen just once and 0.85% to 1.3% held by the top ten. This sample is part of a study of blood T cell repertoires in COVID-19. About the study: Collection of acute and convalescent COVID-19 samples took place in the United States, Italy and Spain. PBMCs, B-cell-depleted T cells, or T cells provided the cDNA or gDNA that made up the material.

The V and J ends lost 7 bases and 2 bases, in that order; junction bases with no gene match: 7. Germline V gives CDR1 MDHEN, CDR2 SYDVKM. The CDR3 totals 14 residues. This receptor was obtained from a human donor with acute or convalescent COVID-19. The donor label of this sample is uncertain. V is TRBV28 and J is TRBJ2-5, with 7 bases that match TRBD2. Sequencing used peripheral blood. For the CDR3, the DNA is TGTGCCAGCACCCCTAGCGGATCACAAGAGACCCAGTACTTC. It translates to CASTPSGSQETQYF.